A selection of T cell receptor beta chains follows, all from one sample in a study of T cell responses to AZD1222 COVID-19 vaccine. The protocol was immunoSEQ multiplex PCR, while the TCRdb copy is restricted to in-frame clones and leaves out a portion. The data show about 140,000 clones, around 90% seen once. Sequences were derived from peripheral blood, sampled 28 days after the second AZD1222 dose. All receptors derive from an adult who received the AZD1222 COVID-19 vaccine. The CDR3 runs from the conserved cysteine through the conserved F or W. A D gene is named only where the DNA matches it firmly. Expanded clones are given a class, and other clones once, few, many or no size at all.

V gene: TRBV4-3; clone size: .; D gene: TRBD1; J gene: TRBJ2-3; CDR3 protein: CASSQERDRVQYF; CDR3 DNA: TGCGCCAGCAGCCAGGAACGGGACAGGGTGCAGTATTTT
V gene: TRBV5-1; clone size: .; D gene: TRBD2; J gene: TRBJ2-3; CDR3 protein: CASSLQAGGGGTQYF; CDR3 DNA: TGCGCCAGCAGCTTGCAAGCGGGGGGTGGAGGTACGCAGTATTTT
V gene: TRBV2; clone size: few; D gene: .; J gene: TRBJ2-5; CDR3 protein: CASLRGGPLKTQYF; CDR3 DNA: TGTGCCAGCCTTCGAGGGGGGCCTTTGAAGACCCAGTACTTC
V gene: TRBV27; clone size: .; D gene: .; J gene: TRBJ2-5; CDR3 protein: CASATSGVTVTQYF; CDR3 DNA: TGTGCCAGCGCAACCTCGGGGGTTACCGTGACCCAGTACTTC
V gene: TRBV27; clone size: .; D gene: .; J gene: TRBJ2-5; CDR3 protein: CASSPRSQETQYF; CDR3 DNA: TGTGCCAGCAGTCCCCGGTCCCAAGAGACCCAGTACTTC
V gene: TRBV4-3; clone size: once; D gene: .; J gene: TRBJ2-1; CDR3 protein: CASSQESGIEQFF; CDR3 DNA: TGCGCCAGCAGCCAAGAATCGGGGATTGAGCAGTTCTTC
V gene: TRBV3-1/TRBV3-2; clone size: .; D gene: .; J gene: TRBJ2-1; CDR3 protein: CASSERTLINEQFF; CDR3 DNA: TGTGCCAGCAGCGAGAGGACACTCATCAATGAGCAGTTCTTC
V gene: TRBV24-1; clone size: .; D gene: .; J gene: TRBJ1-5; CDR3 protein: CATSDFRDLQPQHF; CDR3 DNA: TGTGCCACCAGTGATTTCAGGGATTTACAGCCCCAGCATTTT
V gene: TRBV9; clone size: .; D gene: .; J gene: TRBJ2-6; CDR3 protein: CASNREVSGANVLTF; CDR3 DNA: TGTGCCAGCAATCGCGAGGTCTCTGGGGCCAACGTCCTGACTTTC
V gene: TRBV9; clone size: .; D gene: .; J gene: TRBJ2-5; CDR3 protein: CASSVGRGQETQYF; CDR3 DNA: TGTGCCAGCAGCGTAGGGAGGGGCCAAGAGACCCAGTACTTC
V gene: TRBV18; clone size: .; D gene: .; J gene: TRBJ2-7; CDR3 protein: CASSPSSSYEQYF; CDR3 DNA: TGTGCCAGCTCACCCAGCAGCTCCTACGAGCAGTACTTC
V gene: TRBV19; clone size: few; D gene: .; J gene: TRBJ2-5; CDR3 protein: CASSGTAQETQYF; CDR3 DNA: TGTGCCAGTAGTGGGACGGCTCAAGAGACCCAGTACTTC
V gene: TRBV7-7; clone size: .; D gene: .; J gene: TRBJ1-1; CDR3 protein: CASSRESGSEAFF; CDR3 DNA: TGTGCTAGCAGCCGAGAGTCCGGGTCGGAAGCTTTCTTT
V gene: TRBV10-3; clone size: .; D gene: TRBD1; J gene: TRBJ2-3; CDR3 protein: CAISPGQTSTDTQYF; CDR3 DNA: TGTGCCATCAGTCCGGGACAGACTAGCACAGATACGCAGTATTTT
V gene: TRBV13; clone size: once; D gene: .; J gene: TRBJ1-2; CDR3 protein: CASSLNINYGYTF; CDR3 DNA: TGTGCCAGCAGCTTGAACATTAACTATGGCTACACCTTC
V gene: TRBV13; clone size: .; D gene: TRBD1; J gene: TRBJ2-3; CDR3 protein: CASSERTGGRTDTQYF; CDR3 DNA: TGTGCCAGCAGCGAGCGGACAGGGGGCCGCACAGATACGCAGTATTTT
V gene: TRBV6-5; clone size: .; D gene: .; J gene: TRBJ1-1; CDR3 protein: CASSDGGAGTEAFF; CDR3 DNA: TGTGCCAGCAGCGACGGCGGGGCAGGCACTGAAGCTTTCTTT
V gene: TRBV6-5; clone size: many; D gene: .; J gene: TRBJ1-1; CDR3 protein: CASSSQGGEAFF; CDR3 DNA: TGTGCCAGCAGTTCCCAGGGAGGCGAAGCTTTCTTT
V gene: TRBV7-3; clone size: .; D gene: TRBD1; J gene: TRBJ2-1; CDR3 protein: CASSLGGQGAGEQFF; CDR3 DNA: TGTGCCAGCAGCTTAGGTGGGCAGGGGGCGGGTGAGCAGTTCTTC
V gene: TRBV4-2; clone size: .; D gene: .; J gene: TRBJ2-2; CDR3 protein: CASSQATTNTGELFF; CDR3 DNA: TGTGCCAGCAGCCAAGCAACTACGAACACCGGGGAGCTGTTTTTT
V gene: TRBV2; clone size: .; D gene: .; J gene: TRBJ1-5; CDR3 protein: CASRVQGGQPQHF; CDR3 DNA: TGTGCCAGCAGAGTACAGGGTGGTCAGCCCCAGCATTTT
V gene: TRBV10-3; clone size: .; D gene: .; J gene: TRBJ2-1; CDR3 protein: CAIRPGSYNEQFF; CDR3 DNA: TGTGCCATCAGGCCCGGGAGCTACAATGAGCAGTTCTTC
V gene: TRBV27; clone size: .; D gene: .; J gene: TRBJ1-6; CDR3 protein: CASSYTPGDNSPLHF; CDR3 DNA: TGTGCCAGCAGTTATACTCCAGGGGACAATTCACCCCTCCACTTT
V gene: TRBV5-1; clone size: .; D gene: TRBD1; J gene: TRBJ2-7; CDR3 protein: CASSFRDRGEQYF; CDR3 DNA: TGCGCCAGCAGCTTCCGGGACAGGGGCGAGCAGTACTTC
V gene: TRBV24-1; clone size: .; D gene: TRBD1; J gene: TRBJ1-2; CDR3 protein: CATTRHPTATGGRYDGYTF; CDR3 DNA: TGTGCCACCACCCGACATCCCACTGCGACAGGGGGCCGTTATGATGGCTACACCTTC
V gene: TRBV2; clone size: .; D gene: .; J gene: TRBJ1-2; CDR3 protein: CAAGGGKGGYTF; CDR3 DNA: TGTGCCGCCGGTGGGGGGAAGGGAGGCTACACCTTC
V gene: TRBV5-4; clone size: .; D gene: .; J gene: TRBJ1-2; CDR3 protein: CASSLDLSVGYGYTF; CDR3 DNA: TGTGCCAGCAGCTTGGACCTGAGCGTTGGCTATGGCTACACCTTC
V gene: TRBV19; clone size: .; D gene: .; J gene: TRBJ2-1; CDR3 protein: CASSHDLEQFF; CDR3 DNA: TGTGCCAGTAGCCATGATTTAGAGCAGTTCTTC
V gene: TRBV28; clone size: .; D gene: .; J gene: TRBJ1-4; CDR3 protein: CASSQNEKLFF; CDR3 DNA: TGTGCCAGCAGTCAAAATGAAAAACTGTTTTTT
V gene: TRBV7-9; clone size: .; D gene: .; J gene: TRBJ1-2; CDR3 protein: CASSPYGSWTANGYTF; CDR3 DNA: TGTGCCAGCAGTCCCTATGGGTCGTGGACGGCTAATGGCTACACCTTC
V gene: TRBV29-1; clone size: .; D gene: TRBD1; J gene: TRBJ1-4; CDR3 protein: CSAFRSQGAGKLFF; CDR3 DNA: TGCAGCGCCTTCCGGTCTCAGGGGGCAGGAAAACTGTTTTTT
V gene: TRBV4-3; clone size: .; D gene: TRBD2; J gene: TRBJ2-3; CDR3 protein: CASSLHATSGTDTQYF; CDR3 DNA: TGCGCCAGCAGCCTTCACGCGACTAGCGGCACAGATACGCAGTATTTT
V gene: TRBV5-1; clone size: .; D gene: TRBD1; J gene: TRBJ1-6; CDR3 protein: CASSFRDSLNSPLHF; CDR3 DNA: TGCGCCAGCAGCTTTCGGGACAGTCTCAATTCACCCCTCCACTTT
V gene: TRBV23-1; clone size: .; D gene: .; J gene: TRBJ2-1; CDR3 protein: CASRNSGQFDEQFF; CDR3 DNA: TGCGCCAGCAGGAATAGCGGTCAATTCGATGAGCAGTTCTTC
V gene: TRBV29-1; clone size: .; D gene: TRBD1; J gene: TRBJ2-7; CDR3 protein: CSVVGTGTYEQYF; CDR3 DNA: TGCAGCGTTGTTGGGACAGGGACCTACGAGCAGTACTTC
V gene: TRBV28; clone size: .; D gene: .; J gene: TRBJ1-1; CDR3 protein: CAHGRRESSTEAFF; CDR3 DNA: TGTGCCCACGGACGGCGGGAGTCTTCCACTGAAGCTTTCTTT
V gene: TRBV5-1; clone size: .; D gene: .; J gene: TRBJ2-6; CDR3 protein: CASSRRLSSGANVLTF; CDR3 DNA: TGCGCCAGCAGCCGCCGCTTATCCTCTGGGGCCAACGTCCTGACTTTC
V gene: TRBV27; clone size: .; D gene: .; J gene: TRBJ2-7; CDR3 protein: CASRGFTGEQYF; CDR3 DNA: TGTGCCAGCAGAGGGTTCACTGGCGAGCAGTACTTC
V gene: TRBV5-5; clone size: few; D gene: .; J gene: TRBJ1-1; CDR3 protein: CASSFGGMDTEAFF; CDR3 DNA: TGTGCCAGCAGCTTCGGGGGGATGGACACTGAAGCTTTCTTT
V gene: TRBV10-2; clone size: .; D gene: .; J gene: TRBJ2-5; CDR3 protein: CASRTASEETQYF; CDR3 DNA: TGCGCCAGCAGGACGGCATCGGAGGAGACCCAGTACTTC
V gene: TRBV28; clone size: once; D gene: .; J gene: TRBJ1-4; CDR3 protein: CASSLIATNEKLFF; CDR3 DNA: TGTGCCAGCAGCCTCATTGCAACTAATGAAAAACTGTTTTTT
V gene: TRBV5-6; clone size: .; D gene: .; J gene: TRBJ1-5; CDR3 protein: CASSLDGSQPQHF; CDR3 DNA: TGTGCCAGCAGCTTGGATGGTAGTCAGCCCCAGCATTTT
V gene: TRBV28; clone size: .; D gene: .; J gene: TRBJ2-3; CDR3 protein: CASSSDRVRQYF; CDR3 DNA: TGTGCCAGCAGTTCGGACCGGGTTCGTCAGTATTTT
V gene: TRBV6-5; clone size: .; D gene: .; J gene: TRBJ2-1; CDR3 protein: CASSPGTGKGKFF; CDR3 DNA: TGTGCCAGCAGTCCCGGTACCGGGAAAGGGAAGTTCTTC
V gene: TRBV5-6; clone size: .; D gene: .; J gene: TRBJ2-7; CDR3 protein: CASSLGQGEQYF; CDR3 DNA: TGTGCCAGCAGCTTGGGCCAAGGGGAGCAGTACTTC
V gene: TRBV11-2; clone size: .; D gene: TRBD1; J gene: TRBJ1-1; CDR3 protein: CASSLIGVGTVFTEAFF; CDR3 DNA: TGTGCCAGCAGCTTAATCGGGGTCGGGACAGTCTTCACTGAAGCTTTCTTT
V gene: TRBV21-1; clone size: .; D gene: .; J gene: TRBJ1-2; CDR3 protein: CAPGTDGYTF; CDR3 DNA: TGTGCCCCGGGAACCGATGGCTACACCTTC